The 16 T cell receptor beta chains below were found in one sample sequenced in a study of cytomegalovirus exposure and HLA in healthy donors. The study ran its PCR with 60 Vbeta and 13 Jbeta primers. Using immunoSEQ multiplex PCR, the repertoire was profiled, and TCRdb retains in-frame clones only, with some absent. The sample lists 130,000 or so clones, approximately 82% seen once, with about 3.4% in the top ten. Sequenced material: PBMCs. The receptors originated from a man aged 18-30 years in good health and CMV-seropositive.

The chain is built from TRBV7-9 and TRBJ1-6, with 7 bases identical to TRBD1. There are 15 residues in the CDR3. J gave up 9 bases and V 5 bases, and 10 bases lay outside the gene matches. Germline values: CDR1 SEHNR, CDR2 FQNEAQ (reference sequence). Here the CDR3 DNA reads TGTGCCAGCAGCCCCGGGGCCAGGGACAGTTCACCCCTCCACTTT. Translating gives CASSPGARDSSPLHF.

The DNA for the CDR3 is TGTGCCAGCAGTTTCCCGGGACATTCTGAAGCTTTCTTT. Residues: CASSFPGHSEAFF. This chain uses TRBV6-5 with TRBJ1-1, with a weak D call TRBD1 (6 bases). V lost 4 bases and J 6 bases, leaving 12 bases between the germline ends. The CDR3 sequence is 13 residues long. CDR1 and CDR2 from the germline V gene are MNHEY and SVGAGI.

This sequence joins TRBV28 and TRBJ2-7; D possibly corresponds to TRBD2 (6 bases). The CDR3 is 15 amino acids. The germline V and J ends were trimmed by 4 bases and 1 base, with 14 bases remaining between them. Per the germline V gene, CDR1 is MDHEN and CDR2 is SYDVKM. The DNA of the CDR3 is TGTGCCAGCAGTTGGCGGGGTCGAGAATCCTACGAGCAGTACTTC. It specifies CASSWRGRESYEQYF.

V and J are TRBV28 and TRBJ2-5, with 9 nucleotides matching TRBD2. This CDR3 comprises 16 residues. The J segment lost 9 bases and the V segment lost 4 bases, leaving 15 bases of the junction unmatched. Germline CDR1 MDHEN, CDR2 SYDVKM. The CDR3 DNA reads as TGTGCCAGCAGTTCGATCGGGTCTAGCGGGGTGCGGGCCCAGTACTTC. This sequence encodes CASSSIGSSGVRAQYF.

This clone was counted a few times. Within the sample, other DNA sequences also encode this same CDR3. The chain couples TRBV28 to TRBJ1-3; maybe TRBD1 (6 bases). Trimming removed 0 bases at V and 3 bases at J, with 9 bases between. Germline-derived CDR1 and CDR2 are MDHEN and SYDVKM. The CDR3 contains 15 residues. DNA for the CDR3: TGTGCCAGCAGTTTATGGGGGGCGGATGGAAACACCATATATTTT. Encoded protein: CASSLWGADGNTIYF.

The chain employs TRBV28 and TRBJ2-1, with 7 bases lining up with TRBD2. This CDR3 is 17 amino acids long. The trim removed 6 bases at V and 0 bases at J, leaving 11 bases unmatched. The germline V gene encodes CDR1 MDHEN and CDR2 SYDVKM. The CDR3 bases are TGTGCCAGCAGCCGGGGACCGGGCGGGAGCTCCTACAATGAGCAGTTCTTC. Translation: CASSRGPGGSSYNEQFF. Filled out from reference TRBV28 and TRBJ2-1, the complete variable domain reads DVKVTQSSRYLVKRTGEKVFLECVQDMDHENMFWYRQDPGLGLRLIYFSYDVKMKEKGDIPEGYSVSREKKERFSLILESASTNQTSMYLCASSRGPGGSSYNEQFFGPGTRLTVL.

The chain employs TRBV5-1 and TRBJ1-4, with TRBD1 matching over 7 bases. The J segment lost 7 bases and the V segment lost 0 bases, leaving 6 bases of the junction unmatched. Germline values: CDR1 SGHRS, CDR2 YFSETQ. This CDR3 comprises 15 residues. CDR3 sequence (DNA): TGCGCCAGCAGCTTGGCGGGACAGCCGTCTGAAAAACTGTTTTTT. It encodes CASSLAGQPSEKLFF.

The V call is TRBV6-5, the J call TRBJ1-1; 10 bases line up with TRBD1. V trimming: 5 bases; J trimming: 4 bases; junction bases outside the gene matches: 7. CDR3 length: 15 amino acids. CDR1 and CDR2 from the germline V gene are MNHEY and SVGAGI. As DNA, the CDR3 is TGTGCCAGCAGTGGGACAGGGGTGGGTGTCACTGAAGCTTTCTTT. Encoded protein: CASSGTGVGVTEAFF.

V usage is TRBV6-1 and J usage is TRBJ2-3, with D tentatively TRBD2 (7 bases). Trimming removed 9 bases at V and 1 base at J, with 14 bases between. This CDR3 is 14 amino acids long. Germline CDR1 reads MNHNS; CDR2 reads SASEGT. The CDR3 coding sequence is TGTGCCAGTTTCCGAGGGGGGGGCACAGATACGCAGTATTTT. It codes for CASFRGGGTDTQYF.

The chain recombines TRBV27 with TRBJ1-4, with 7 bases aligning to TRBD1. V lost 8 bases to trimming and J lost 7 bases; unmatched junction nucleotides: 16. This CDR3 spans 16 amino acids. Germline CDR1 reads MNHEY; CDR2 reads SMNVEV (reference sequence). The CDR3 DNA reads TGTGCCAGCCGGGGACAGTTCCAGACTTTTGGTGAAAAACTGTTTTTT. Translating it yields CASRGQFQTFGEKLFF.

The V gene is TRBV5-1, the J gene TRBJ2-7; 10 bases map to TRBD2. V shed 4 bases, J shed 5 bases, and the junction held 6 bases outside the gene matches. The CDR3 sequence is 14 residues long. The V gene's germline CDR1 is SGHRS and CDR2 YFSETQ. The CDR3 here is CASSPTLAGNEQYF. The CDR3 nucleotides are TGCGCCAGCAGCCCTACACTAGCGGGAAACGAGCAGTACTTC.

The V call is TRBV10-3, the J call TRBJ2-7, with a possible D match to TRBD2 (5 bases). Germline CDR1 ENHRY, CDR2 SYGVKD. Between the trimmed V and J ends, which lost 4 bases and 2 bases, there was a span of 9 bases. There are 13 residues in the CDR3. In nucleotides, the CDR3 is TGTGCCATCAGTGGGCAGGAGGCCTACGAGCAGTACTTC. This translates into CAISGQEAYEQYF.

The chain links TRBV9 to TRBJ1-2, with 8 positions matching TRBD1. V was clipped by 0 bases and J by 8 bases; unmatched bases: 6. The CDR3 length is 14 residues. Per germline, CDR1 SGDLS and CDR2 YYNGEE. Written as DNA, the CDR3 is TGTGCCAGCAGCGTAGAGCAGACAGGGGTCGGCTACACCTTC. Translating it yields CASSVEQTGVGYTF.

This clone was counted a single time. The chain employs TRBV28 and TRBJ2-3; D remains unclear. CDR1 and CDR2 from the germline V gene are MDHEN and SYDVKM. The V gene lost 6 bases and the J gene lost 2 bases, with 15 bases spanning the gap. This CDR3 is built from 15 residues. CDR3: CASSPPLLVTDTQYF. CDR3 nucleotides: TGTGCCAGCAGCCCCCCGCTCCTAGTCACAGATACGCAGTATTTT. Drawing the rest from reference TRBV28 and TRBJ2-3, the complete variable domain is DVKVTQSSRYLVKRTGEKVFLECVQDMDHENMFWYRQDPGLGLRLIYFSYDVKMKEKGDIPEGYSVSREKKERFSLILESASTNQTSMYLCASSPPLLVTDTQYFGPGTRLTVL.

The J gene is TRBJ1-1, the V gene TRBV14; a possible D gene is TRBD1 (5 bases). The CDR3 is made up of 15 amino acids. Germline V CDR1 and CDR2: SGHDN, FVKESK. Trimming left V 4 bases short and J 4 bases short, with 16 bases between. The CDR3 reads CASSLSRQFVTEAFF. The CDR3 DNA reads TGTGCCAGCAGCCTTAGTCGACAGTTTGTCACTGAAGCTTTCTTT.

The chain uses TRBV7-8 and TRBJ2-3; 9 nucleotides match TRBD2. Trimming cost V 5 bases and J 0 bases; bases outside gene matches: 6. CDR1 is SGHVS and CDR2 is FQNEAQ in the germline V gene. The CDR3 covers 16 residues. The CDR3 sequence: CASSDQTSGSTDTQYF. The CDR3 DNA reads TGTGCCAGCAGCGACCAGACTAGCGGAAGCACAGATACGCAGTATTTT.